The source of this TCR beta chain is a study of a mutant IDH1 vaccine in newly diagnosed glioma. The germline gives CDR1 LNHNV, CDR2 YYDKDF (reference sequence). This CDR3 region has 16 residues. The V gene end was trimmed by 0 bases and the J gene end by 3 bases; junction bases not matched to a gene: 2. General study points: Top-clonotype changes in peripheral T cells seemed unrelated to pseudoprogression.

Stated time point: week 11, during vaccination. With topical imiquimod, each dose of the vaccine consisted of 300 ug of mutant IDH1 20-mer peptide. Assay used: immunoSEQ multiplex PCR; TCRdb lists only in-frame clones, some missing. The sample lists roughly 30,000 clones, just under 80% occurring once. Worth noting for this clone: Antigen specificity is unknown.

V and J are TRBV15 and TRBJ2-6; TRBD1 aligns across 7 bases. The specimen was PBMCs, collected from a glioma patient whose treatment included an IDH1 peptide vaccine. The TCR sequence derives from a man in his thirties or forties with glioma. The CDR3 DNA reads TGTGCCACCAGCAGAGAAGGGGGCGGTGGGGCCAACGTCCTGACTTTC. Its protein product is CATSREGGGGANVLTF.